Listed below are T cell receptor beta chains from one sample, sequenced in a study of regulatory T cells in long-lasting Graves disease. One entry per CDR3 protein, called by TCRdb with MiXCR from the multiplex PCR reads. The data contain some 430,000 distinct CDR3 sequences, 20% to 25% of them singletons. Sequenced material: peripheral blood mononuclear cells (PBMCs), taken when the disease was refractory, from a patient treated with antithyroid drugs. The origin of the receptors is a female donor with Graves disease. Each CDR3 is given with its conserved first and last residue. The D gene is left open where the match is weak. Clone size appears in some rows only: once, few, many, or a class for an expanded clone.

V gene: TRBV9
clone size: few
D gene: TRBD2
J gene: TRBJ2-5
CDR3 protein: CASSVGSSGGTETQYF
CDR3 DNA: TGTGCCAGCAGCGTAGGGTCTAGCGGGGGAACAGAGACCCAGTACTTC

V gene: TRBV7-9
clone size: few
D gene: .
J gene: TRBJ1-5
CDR3 protein: CASSFSGDSNQPQHF
CDR3 DNA: TGTGCCAGCAGCTTCTCTGGGGATAGCAATCAGCCCCAGCATTTT

V gene: TRBV30
clone size: .
D gene: TRBD2
J gene: TRBJ2-7
CDR3 protein: CAWSPGEGLQCF
CDR3 DNA: TGTGCCTGGAGCCCCGGGGAGGGTCTGCAGTGCTTC

V gene: TRBV13
clone size: many
D gene: .
J gene: TRBJ2-2
CDR3 protein: CASNLGGNTGELFF
CDR3 DNA: TGTGCCAGCAACCTGGGAGGGAACACCGGGGAGCTGTTTTTT

V gene: TRBV19
clone size: .
D gene: TRBD1
J gene: TRBJ2-7
CDR3 protein: CASSKGQGNEQYF
CDR3 DNA: TGTGCCAGTAGTAAGGGACAGGGTAACGAGCAGTACTTC

V gene: TRBV11-2
clone size: many
D gene: TRBD1
J gene: TRBJ2-2
CDR3 protein: CASIIGGQLNTGELFF
CDR3 DNA: TGTGCCAGCATTATAGGGGGACAGCTGAACACCGGGGAGCTGTTTTTT

V gene: TRBV12-5
clone size: .
D gene: .
J gene: TRBJ2-7
CDR3 protein: CASGLRLMGAWFHEQYF
CDR3 DNA: TGTGCTAGTGGTTTGCGCTTGATGGGGGCCTGGTTCCACGAGCAGTACTTC

V gene: TRBV11-2
clone size: .
D gene: TRBD2
J gene: TRBJ2-7
CDR3 protein: CASSSPVGLAGECYF
CDR3 DNA: TGTGCCAGCAGCTCTCCCGTCGGGCTAGCGGGAGAGTGCTACTTC

V gene: TRBV10-3
clone size: many
D gene: .
J gene: TRBJ1-1
CDR3 protein: CAISEAPDYTEAFF
CDR3 DNA: TGTGCCATCAGTGAAGCCCCTGATTACACTGAAGCTTTCTTT

V gene: TRBV2
clone size: many
D gene: .
J gene: TRBJ2-7
CDR3 protein: CASSDIFGYEQYF
CDR3 DNA: TGTGCCAGCAGCGATATTTTTGGCTACGAGCAGTACTTC

V gene: TRBV28
clone size: many
D gene: .
J gene: TRBJ1-1
CDR3 protein: CASSWDGEGTEAFF
CDR3 DNA: TGTGCCAGCAGTTGGGACGGGGAGGGCACTGAAGCTTTCTTT

V gene: TRBV12-3/TRBV12-4
clone size: many
D gene: .
J gene: TRBJ1-5
CDR3 protein: CASSLVGKSQPQHF
CDR3 DNA: TGTGCCAGCAGTTTAGTGGGAAAGTCTCAGCCCCAGCATTTT

V gene: TRBV9
clone size: few
D gene: .
J gene: TRBJ1-3
CDR3 protein: CASSVGPRTDRSGNTIYF
CDR3 DNA: TGTGCCAGCAGCGTAGGCCCTCGGACAGACCGCTCTGGAAACACCATATATTTT

V gene: TRBV9
clone size: .
D gene: .
J gene: TRBJ1-5
CDR3 protein: CASSRQGVDQPQHF
CDR3 DNA: TGTGCCAGCAGCCGCCAGGGTGTCGATCAGCCCCAGCATTTT

V gene: TRBV16
clone size: many
D gene: .
J gene: TRBJ1-2
CDR3 protein: CASSSYRGLNYGYTF
CDR3 DNA: TGTGCCAGCAGCTCATACAGAGGCCTTAACTATGGCTACACCTTC

V gene: TRBV6-5
clone size: many
D gene: TRBD2
J gene: TRBJ2-2
CDR3 protein: CASSYGLAENTGELFF
CDR3 DNA: TGTGCCAGCAGTTACGGACTAGCGGAGAACACCGGGGAGCTGTTTTTT

V gene: TRBV2
clone size: .
D gene: TRBD2
J gene: TRBJ2-7
CDR3 protein: CASSRTSGSRGQYF
CDR3 DNA: TGTGCCAGCAGTCGGACTAGCGGTTCCCGGGGGCAGTACTTC

V gene: TRBV11-2
clone size: many
D gene: .
J gene: TRBJ1-2
CDR3 protein: CASSFAESTYGYTF
CDR3 DNA: TGTGCCAGCAGCTTTGCGGAGAGCACCTATGGCTACACCTTC